The 29 T cell receptor beta chains below all came from one sample that was sequenced in a study of PD-L1 blockade in urothelial cancer. TCRdb's table, derived via immunoSEQ multiplex PCR, lists solely in-frame clones and lacks some. The sample carries about 63,000 clones, roughly 76% recorded once. Indicated time point: pretreatment peripheral blood. The starting material was PBMCs, obtained around atezolizumab (anti-PD-L1) treatment. The source of these receptors is a man aged 65 to 79 with urothelial cancer.

This clone was counted once. The chain combines TRBV11-2 with TRBJ2-1; TRBD1 aligns across 8 bases. V shed 5 bases, J shed 5 bases, and the junction held 11 bases outside the gene matches. CDR1 is SGHAT and CDR2 is FQNNGV in the germline V gene. CDR3 length: 16 amino acids. CDR3 sequence (DNA): TGTGCCAGCAGCGCCACAGGGGGGTTTATCAACAATGAGCAGTTCTTC. Translated: CASSATGGFINNEQFF. The full variable domain, rest sourced from reference TRBV11-2 and TRBJ2-1, is EAGVAQSPRYKIIEKRQSVAFWCNPISGHATLYWYQQILGQGPKLLIQFQNNGVVDDSQLPKDRFSAERLKGVDSTLKIQPAKLEDSAVYLCASSATGGFINNEQFFGPGTRLTVL.

This chain uses TRBV7-3 with TRBJ2-4, with a weak D call TRBD2 (5 bases). Germline CDR1 and CDR2: SGHTA and FQGTGA. The CDR3 is 15 amino acids. The V end was cut by 3 bases, the J end by 8 bases, with 17 bases between. CDR3 sequence (DNA): TGTGCCAGCAGCTTTTTGGGAGATCTAGGAGACATTCAGTACTTC. Protein product: CASSFLGDLGDIQYF.

This rearrangement joins TRBV7-3 to TRBJ2-1; 7 bases map to TRBD2. The CDR3 sequence is 14 residues long. CDR1 and CDR2 from the germline V gene are SGHTA and FQGTGA. The trim removed 1 base at V and 9 bases at J, leaving 6 bases unmatched. DNA of the CDR3: TGTGCCAGCAGCTTAAACCCGGGGGGAGGTGAGCAGTTCTTC. Its translation: CASSLNPGGGEQFF.

The chain is built from TRBV2 and TRBJ2-5, with 10 bases lining up with TRBD1. V trimming: 6 bases; J trimming: 4 bases; junction bases outside the gene matches: 2. CDR1 and CDR2 from the germline V gene are SNHLY and FYNNEI. This CDR3 region has 13 residues. The CDR3 is CASRDRGGETQYF. The CDR3 nucleotides read TGTGCCAGCAGGGACAGGGGGGGAGAGACCCAGTACTTC. The full variable domain, with the rest looked up from reference TRBV2 and TRBJ2-5, is EPEVTQTPSHQVTQMGQEVILRCVPISNHLYFYWYRQILGQKVEFLVSFYNNEISEKSEIFDDQFSVERPDGSNFTLKIRSTKLEDSAMYFCASRDRGGETQYFGPGTRLLVL.

The CDR3 here is CASSSGLAGAEQYF. In nucleotides, the CDR3 is TGCGCCAGCAGTTCGGGACTAGCGGGAGCCGAGCAGTACTTC. This sequence joins TRBV5-1 and TRBJ2-7, with 14 nucleotides matching TRBD2. Germline CDR1 and CDR2: SGHRS and YFSETQ. This CDR3 is built from 14 residues. Germline trimming cut 5 bases from V and 6 bases from J; bases unmatched to any gene: 4.

The chain couples TRBV7-9 to TRBJ2-1; perhaps TRBD1 as D (6 bases). Germline V lookup: CDR1 SEHNR, CDR2 FQNEAQ (reference sequence). Deletions cut 1 base from V and 3 bases from J, with 7 bases between. The CDR3 extends over 14 amino acids. CDR3 DNA sequence: TGTGCCAGCAGCTTAGAACAGGGCTACAATGAGCAGTTCTTC. Its protein is CASSLEQGYNEQFF.

CDR3 coding DNA: TGCAGCGTCCTAGGGGGCCTGCTGGGAAGAGGCTACACCTTC. Translating gives CSVLGGLLGRGYTF. The V and J genes are TRBV29-1 and TRBJ1-2; TRBD1 matches 7 bases. The CDR3 is 14 amino acids. Germline values: CDR1 SQVTM, CDR2 ANQGSEA. The junction had 15 bases not matched to a gene; V was cut back by 6 bases and J by 8 bases.

The chain links TRBV12-2 to TRBJ2-7; no DNA check was done on the table's D call, TRBD2. TRBV12-2 counts as a pseudogene. The CDR3 totals 17 residues. CDR3 amino acids: CASRLRECWVSSYEQYF. DNA for the CDR3: TGTGCAAGTCGCTTAAGGGAGTGTTGGGTAAGCTCCTACGAGCAGTACTTC.

This chain joins TRBV5-3 and TRBJ2-1, with D perhaps matching TRBD1 (5 bases). TRBV5-3 counts as an open reading frame of uncertain function. Trimming removed 10 bases at V and 0 bases at J, with 23 bases between. The CDR3 covers 17 residues. CDR3 in amino acids: CAPWGNLGHSSYNEQFF. The CDR3 DNA sequence: TGTGCCCCCTGGGGCAATTTGGGCCACAGCTCCTACAATGAGCAGTTCTTC.

The gene calls are TRBV4-1 and TRBJ2-3; 12 bases align to TRBD2. Germline-derived CDR1 and CDR2 are MGHRA and YSYEKL. This CDR3 region has 18 residues. V shed 3 bases and J 2 bases; nucleotides not matched to a gene: 9. CDR3 bases: TGCGCCAGCAGCCAGGGGATGACTAGCGGGGGCCCCACAGATACGCAGTATTTT. Protein sequence: CASSQGMTSGGPTDTQYF.

The V and J genes are TRBV5-4 and TRBJ1-3, with D uncertain. The CDR3 covers 13 residues. Trimming removed 4 bases at V and 4 bases at J, with 9 bases between. The germline V gene has CDR1 SGHNT and CDR2 YYREEE (reference sequence). The CDR3: CASSLPTGNTIYF. DNA for the CDR3: TGTGCCAGCAGCCTCCCAACAGGAAACACCATATATTTT.

For the CDR3, the DNA is TGTGCCAGTAGACGGGGGACAGGGGATGCTGGAAACACCATATATTTT. This encodes CASRRGTGDAGNTIYF. This chain joins TRBV19 and TRBJ1-3; 10 nucleotides agree with TRBD1. Germline-derived CDR1 and CDR2 are LNHDA and SQIVND (reference sequence). This CDR3 is 16 amino acids long. V shed 6 bases and J 2 bases; nucleotides not matched to a gene: 7.

The chain couples TRBV7-9 to TRBJ1-5; a weak D match, TRBD1 (5 bases). Germline V gene sequence: CDR1 SEHNR, CDR2 FQNEAQ (reference sequence). Between the trimmed V and J ends, which lost 1 base and 2 bases, there was a span of 6 bases. The CDR3 extends over 14 amino acids. The CDR3 nucleotides are TGTGCCAGCAGCTTAGAGACAGGCAATCAGCCCCAGCATTTT. Translated, it gives CASSLETGNQPQHF.

This chain connects TRBV5-1 to TRBJ1-2, with 8 positions matching TRBD1. V lost 3 bases to trimming and J lost 8 bases; unmatched junction nucleotides: 9. The CDR3 spans 14 residues. CDR1 SGHRS and CDR2 YFSETQ come from the germline V gene. For the CDR3, the DNA is TGCGCCAGCAGCTCGACAGGGGTAGCTAACGGCTACACCTTC. This codes for CASSSTGVANGYTF.

The chain carries TRBV2 and TRBJ1-5; 11 nucleotides align to TRBD1. The CDR3 runs to 15 residues. J gave up 10 bases and V 4 bases, and 9 bases lay outside the gene matches. CDR1 is SNHLY and CDR2 is FYNNEI in the germline V gene. This chain's CDR3 is CASSVREDRGRPQHF. Written as DNA, the CDR3 is TGTGCCAGCAGTGTCCGGGAGGACAGGGGGCGTCCCCAGCATTTT.

The V gene is TRBV4-2, the J gene TRBJ2-3, with 9 bases identical to TRBD2. Germline CDR1 and CDR2: LGHNA and YNFKEQ. Trimming at V came to 1 base and at J to 4 bases, leaving 9 bases not matched to a gene. The CDR3 is made up of 17 amino acids. CDR3 loop: CASSQGATSGRADTQYF. CDR3 sequence (DNA): TGTGCCAGCAGCCAAGGGGCGACTAGCGGACGGGCAGATACGCAGTATTTT.

The chain links TRBV9 to TRBJ2-5; D not certain. The V gene lost 1 base and the J gene lost 5 bases, with 9 bases spanning the gap. The germline CDR1 and CDR2 sequences are SGDLS and YYNGEE. The CDR3 has 13 amino acids. CDR3 region: CASSVRSRETQYF. Here the CDR3 DNA reads TGTGCCAGCAGCGTAAGATCCCGGGAGACCCAGTACTTC.

The chain is built from TRBV5-6 and TRBJ1-4; D unresolved. The V end lost 0 bases, the J end lost 7 bases, and 7 bases lay between the germline ends. The CDR3 runs 13 residues. Germline V gene sequence: CDR1 SGHDT, CDR2 YYEEEE. The CDR3 region is CASSLGRVEKLFF. The CDR3 DNA reads as TGTGCCAGCAGCTTGGGGAGGGTTGAAAAACTGTTTTTT.

The gene calls are TRBV29-1 and TRBJ1-2; 8 bases match TRBD1. This CDR3 region has 14 residues. V shed 5 bases, J shed 0 bases, and the junction held 5 bases outside the gene matches. Looked up from germline, CDR1 is SQVTM and CDR2 is ANQGSEA. CDR3 protein: CSVPGGSSNYGYTF. The CDR3 DNA sequence: TGCAGCGTTCCAGGGGGCTCCTCTAACTATGGCTACACCTTC.

The rearrangement links TRBV9 to TRBJ2-3, with D possibly being TRBD1 (5 bases). The CDR3 covers 12 residues. Trimming removed 4 bases at V and 4 bases at J, with 7 bases between. Germline V gives CDR1 SGDLS, CDR2 YYNGEE. The CDR3 DNA follows: TGTGCCAGCAGCCGACAGCCAGATACGCAGTATTTT. Protein sequence: CASSRQPDTQYF.

This chain links TRBV27 with TRBJ2-3; 10 bases agree with TRBD2. V shed 1 base and J 4 bases; nucleotides not matched to a gene: 5. Germline V gene data show CDR1 as MNHEY and CDR2 as SMNVEV (reference sequence). The CDR3 runs to 16 residues. CDR3 sequence (DNA): TGTGCCAGCAGTTTATGGGTAGCGGGAGGCCCAGATACGCAGTATTTT. Translating gives CASSLWVAGGPDTQYF.

This clone was seen once. V and J are TRBV7-2 and TRBJ2-2; 13 nucleotides match TRBD2. The trim removed 5 bases at V and 3 bases at J, leaving 3 bases unmatched. The CDR3 consists of 16 residues. Germline CDR1 SGHTA, CDR2 FQGNSA. The chain's CDR3 is CASSRTSGRDTGELFF. The CDR3 DNA follows: TGTGCCAGCAGCCGGACTAGCGGGAGAGACACCGGGGAGCTGTTTTTT. Supplemented by reference TRBV7-2 and TRBJ2-2, the full variable domain reads GAGVSQSPSNKVTEKGKDVELRCDPISGHTALYWYRQSLGQGLEFLIYFQGNSAPDKSGLPSDRFSAERTGGSVSTLTIQRTQQEDSAVYLCASSRTSGRDTGELFFGEGSRLTVL.

This clone occurred once. The V and J genes are TRBV20-1 and TRBJ1-2; TRBD1 is a possible D gene (5 bases). V was clipped by 6 bases and J by 6 bases, with 11 bases between them. Per germline, CDR1 DFQATT and CDR2 SNEGSKA (reference sequence). CDR3 length equals 11 residues. The CDR3 spells CSAVGEDGYTF. The CDR3 nucleotides are TGCAGTGCAGTGGGGGAGGATGGCTACACCTTC.

The chain couples TRBV7-2 to TRBJ1-2, with D unresolved. Per germline, CDR1 SGHTA and CDR2 FQGNSA. The V and J ends lost 6 bases and 2 bases respectively, with 13 bases between them. The CDR3 sequence is 14 residues long. The CDR3, as DNA: TGTGCCAGCAGTACCTCAACCGAGAACTATGGCTACACCTTC. It is translated as CASSTSTENYGYTF. Variable domain in full (rest from reference TRBV7-2 and TRBJ1-2): GAGVSQSPSNKVTEKGKDVELRCDPISGHTALYWYRQSLGQGLEFLIYFQGNSAPDKSGLPSDRFSAERTGGSVSTLTIQRTQQEDSAVYLCASSTSTENYGYTFGSGTRLTVV.

This chain links TRBV4-3 with TRBJ2-2; D gene unclear. The CDR3 is 15 residues long. Trimming removed 0 bases at V and 5 bases at J, with 10 bases between. The V gene's germline CDR1 is LGHNA and CDR2 YSLEER. CDR3 protein: CASSQENQVTGELFF. DNA of the CDR3: TGCGCCAGCAGCCAAGAAAACCAGGTGACCGGGGAGCTGTTTTTT.

J is TRBJ1-2 and V is TRBV7-2, with D perhaps TRBD1 (5 bases). From germline, CDR1 is SGHTA and CDR2 FQGNSA. The CDR3 has 15 residues. Trimming left V 3 bases short and J 2 bases short, with 13 bases between. CDR3 sequence: CASSLGGDLNYGYTF. DNA of the CDR3: TGTGCCAGCAGCTTGGGGGGAGATCTAAACTATGGCTACACCTTC.

The chain combines TRBV7-9 with TRBJ2-6; TRBD1 is a possible D gene (6 bases). This CDR3 comprises 18 residues. The germline V gene has CDR1 SEHNR and CDR2 FQNEAQ (reference sequence). Trimming took 2 bases from V and 4 from J, leaving 18 bases between them. The CDR3 nucleotides read TGTGCCAGCAGCTTAATAGGGGGACCCCTGGGAGGGGCCAACGTCCTGACTTTC. Residues: CASSLIGGPLGGANVLTF.

This clone turned up a few times. This sequence joins TRBV18 and TRBJ2-7, with a possible D match to TRBD2 (6 bases). The CDR3 sequence is 12 residues long. Looked up from germline, CDR1 is KGHSH and CDR2 is LQKENI. The germline V and J ends were trimmed by 8 bases and 3 bases, with 11 bases remaining between them. The DNA of the CDR3 is TGTGCCAGCGGAGGAGGGAACTACGAGCAGTACTTC. It translates to CASGGGNYEQYF.

The chain employs TRBV27 and TRBJ2-5, with D perhaps TRBD2 (6 bases). CDR1 and CDR2 (germline): MNHEY, SMNVEV (reference sequence). CDR3 length equals 13 residues. Trimming removed 6 bases from V and 3 bases from J, with 11 bases in between. For the CDR3, the DNA is TGTGCCAGCAGGACTAGATTTAAAGAGACCCAGTACTTC. Translated: CASRTRFKETQYF.